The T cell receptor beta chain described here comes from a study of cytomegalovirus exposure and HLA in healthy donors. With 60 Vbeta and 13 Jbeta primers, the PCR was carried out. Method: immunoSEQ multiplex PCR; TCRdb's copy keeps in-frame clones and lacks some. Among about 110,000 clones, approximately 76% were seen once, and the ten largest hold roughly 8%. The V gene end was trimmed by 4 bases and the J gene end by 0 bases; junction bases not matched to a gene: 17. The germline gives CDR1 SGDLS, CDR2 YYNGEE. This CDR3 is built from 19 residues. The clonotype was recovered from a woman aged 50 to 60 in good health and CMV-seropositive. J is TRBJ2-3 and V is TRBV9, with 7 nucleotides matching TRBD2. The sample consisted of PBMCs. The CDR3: CASSLEGGVAGTSTDTQYF. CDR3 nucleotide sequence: TGTGCCAGCAGCTTAGAGGGTGGGGTAGCGGGCACTAGCACAGATACGCAGTATTTT.